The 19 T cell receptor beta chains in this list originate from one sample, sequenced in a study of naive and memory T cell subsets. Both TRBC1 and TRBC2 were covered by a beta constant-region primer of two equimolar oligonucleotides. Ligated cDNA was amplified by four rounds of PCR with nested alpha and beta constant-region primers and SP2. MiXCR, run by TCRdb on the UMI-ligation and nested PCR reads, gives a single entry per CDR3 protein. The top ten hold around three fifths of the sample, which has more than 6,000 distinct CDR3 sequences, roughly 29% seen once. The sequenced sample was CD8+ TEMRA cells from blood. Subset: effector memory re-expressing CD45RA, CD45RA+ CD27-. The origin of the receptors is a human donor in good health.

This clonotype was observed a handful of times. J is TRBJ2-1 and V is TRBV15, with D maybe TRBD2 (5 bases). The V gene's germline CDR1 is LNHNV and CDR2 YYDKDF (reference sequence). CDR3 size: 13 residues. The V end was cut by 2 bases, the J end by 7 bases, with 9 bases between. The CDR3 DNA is TGTGCCACCAGCAGACTCCCGGGGAATGAGCAGTTCTTC. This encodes CATSRLPGNEQFF.

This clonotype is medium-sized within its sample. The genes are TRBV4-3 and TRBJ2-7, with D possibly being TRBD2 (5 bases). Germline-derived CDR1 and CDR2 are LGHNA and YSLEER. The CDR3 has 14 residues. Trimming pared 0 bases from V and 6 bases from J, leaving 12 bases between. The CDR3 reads CASSQDWRVGEQYF. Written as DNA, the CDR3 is TGCGCCAGCAGCCAAGATTGGCGGGTCGGCGAGCAGTACTTC.

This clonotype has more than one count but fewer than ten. For the CDR3, the DNA is TGTGCCAGCAGCCAAGGAGAAGGGATCGAGCAGTACTTC. It yields the protein CASSQGEGIEQYF. J is TRBJ2-7 and V is TRBV3-1; the D is unclear. The CDR3 totals 13 residues. With 1 base removed from V and 6 bases from J, the gap between germline ends came to 10 bases. Germline values: CDR1 LGHDT, CDR2 YNNKEL (reference sequence).

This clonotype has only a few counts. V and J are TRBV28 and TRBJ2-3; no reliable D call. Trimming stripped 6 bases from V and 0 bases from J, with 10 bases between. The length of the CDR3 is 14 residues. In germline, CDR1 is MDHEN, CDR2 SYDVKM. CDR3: CASSLPRSTDTQYF. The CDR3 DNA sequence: TGTGCCAGCAGCCTCCCCCGCAGCACAGATACGCAGTATTTT. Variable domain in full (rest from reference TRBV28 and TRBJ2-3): DVKVTQSSRYLVKRTGEKVFLECVQDMDHENMFWYRQDPGLGLRLIYFSYDVKMKEKGDIPEGYSVSREKKERFSLILESASTNQTSMYLCASSLPRSTDTQYFGPGTRLTVL.

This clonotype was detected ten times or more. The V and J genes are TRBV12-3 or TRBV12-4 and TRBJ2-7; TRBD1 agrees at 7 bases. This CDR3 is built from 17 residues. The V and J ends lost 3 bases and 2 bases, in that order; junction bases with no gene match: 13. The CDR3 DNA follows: TGTGCCAGCAGTTTGGAGAGATACCGGGACAGCACCTACGAGCAGTACTTC. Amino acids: CASSLERYRDSTYEQYF.

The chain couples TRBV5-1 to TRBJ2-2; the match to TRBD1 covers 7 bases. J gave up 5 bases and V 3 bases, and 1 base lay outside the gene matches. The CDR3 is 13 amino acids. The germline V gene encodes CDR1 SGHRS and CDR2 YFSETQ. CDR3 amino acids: CASSSGQTGELFF. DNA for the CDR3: TGCGCCAGCAGCTCGGGACAGACCGGGGAGCTGTTTTTT.

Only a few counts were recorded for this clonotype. The CDR3 loop reads CASSQDLGTGLNTIYF. The CDR3 DNA is TGCGCCAGCAGCCAAGATCTTGGGACAGGACTTAACACCATATATTTT. The chain couples TRBV4-3 to TRBJ1-3, with 8 nucleotides matching TRBD1. Trimming at V came to 0 bases and at J to 7 bases, leaving 8 bases not matched to a gene. The CDR3 is 16 residues long. CDR1 is LGHNA, CDR2 YSLEER, per germline.

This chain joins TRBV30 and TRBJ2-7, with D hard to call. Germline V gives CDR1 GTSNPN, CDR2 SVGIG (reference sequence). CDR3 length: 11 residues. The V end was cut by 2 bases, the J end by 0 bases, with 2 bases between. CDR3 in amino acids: CAWSSSYEQYF. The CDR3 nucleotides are TGTGCCTGGAGTTCCTCCTACGAGCAGTACTTC.

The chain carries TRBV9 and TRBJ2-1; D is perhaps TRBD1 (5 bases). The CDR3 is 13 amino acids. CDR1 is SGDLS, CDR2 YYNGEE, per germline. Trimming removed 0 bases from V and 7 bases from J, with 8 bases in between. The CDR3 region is CASSVVRGNEQFF. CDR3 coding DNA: TGTGCCAGCAGCGTAGTTAGGGGTAATGAGCAGTTCTTC.

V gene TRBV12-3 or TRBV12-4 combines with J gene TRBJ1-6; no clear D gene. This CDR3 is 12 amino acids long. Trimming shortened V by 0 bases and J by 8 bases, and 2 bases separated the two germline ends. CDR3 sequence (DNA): TGTGCCAGCAGTTTAGCCGATTCACCCCTCCACTTT. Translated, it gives CASSLADSPLHF.

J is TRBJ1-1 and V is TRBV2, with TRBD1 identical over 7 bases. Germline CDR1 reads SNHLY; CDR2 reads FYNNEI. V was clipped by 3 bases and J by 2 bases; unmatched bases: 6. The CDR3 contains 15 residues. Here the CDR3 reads CASSDYRGINTEAFF. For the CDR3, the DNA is TGTGCCAGCAGTGATTACAGGGGCATAAACACTGAAGCTTTCTTT.

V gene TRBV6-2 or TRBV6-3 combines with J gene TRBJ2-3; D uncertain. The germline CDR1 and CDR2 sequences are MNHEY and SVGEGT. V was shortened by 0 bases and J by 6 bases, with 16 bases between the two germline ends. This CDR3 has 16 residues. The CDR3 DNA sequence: TGTGCCAGCAGTTACTCGATCTGGGAAGCTCGGGATACGCAGTATTTT. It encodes CASSYSIWEARDTQYF.

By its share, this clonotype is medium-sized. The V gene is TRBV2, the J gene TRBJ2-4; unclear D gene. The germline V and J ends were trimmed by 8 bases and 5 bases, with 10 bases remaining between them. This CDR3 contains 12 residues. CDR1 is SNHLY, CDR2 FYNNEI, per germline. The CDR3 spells CASDFGENIQYF. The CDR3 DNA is TGTGCCAGCGATTTCGGCGAAAACATTCAGTACTTC.

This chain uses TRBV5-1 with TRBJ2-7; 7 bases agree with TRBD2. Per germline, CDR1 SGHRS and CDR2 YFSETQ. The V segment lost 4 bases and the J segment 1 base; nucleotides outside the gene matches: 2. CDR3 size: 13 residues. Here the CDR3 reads CASSHGRSYEQYF. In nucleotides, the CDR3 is TGCGCCAGCAGCCACGGGAGGTCCTACGAGCAGTACTTC.

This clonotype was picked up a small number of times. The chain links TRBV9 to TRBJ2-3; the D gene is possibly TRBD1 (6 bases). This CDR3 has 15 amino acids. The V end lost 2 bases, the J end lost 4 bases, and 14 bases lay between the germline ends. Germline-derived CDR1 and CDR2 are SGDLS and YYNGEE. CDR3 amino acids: CASSVEDRNADTQYF. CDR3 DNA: TGTGCCAGCAGCGTGGAAGACAGGAATGCAGATACGCAGTATTTT.

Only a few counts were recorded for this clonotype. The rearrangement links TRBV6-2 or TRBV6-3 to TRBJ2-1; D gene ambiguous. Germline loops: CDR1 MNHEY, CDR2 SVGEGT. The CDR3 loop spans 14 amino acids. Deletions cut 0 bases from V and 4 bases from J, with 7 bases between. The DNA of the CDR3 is TGTGCCAGCAGTTACTCGAGGCGGTACAATGAGCAGTTCTTC. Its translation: CASSYSRRYNEQFF.

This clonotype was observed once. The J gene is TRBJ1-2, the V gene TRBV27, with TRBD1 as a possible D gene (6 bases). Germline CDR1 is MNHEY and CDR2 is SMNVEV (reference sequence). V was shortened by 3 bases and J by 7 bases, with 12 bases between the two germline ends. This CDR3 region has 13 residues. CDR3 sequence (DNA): TGTGCCAGCAGTTTTGAGGGGGGTCGTGGCTACACCTTC. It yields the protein CASSFEGGRGYTF.

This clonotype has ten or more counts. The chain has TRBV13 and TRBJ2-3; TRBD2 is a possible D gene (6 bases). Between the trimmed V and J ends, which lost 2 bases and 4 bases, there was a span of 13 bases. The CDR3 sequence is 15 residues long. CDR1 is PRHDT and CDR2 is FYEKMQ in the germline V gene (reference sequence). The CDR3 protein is CASSLYGSGPDTQYF. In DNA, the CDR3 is TGTGCCAGCAGCTTATACGGGAGTGGCCCAGATACGCAGTATTTT.

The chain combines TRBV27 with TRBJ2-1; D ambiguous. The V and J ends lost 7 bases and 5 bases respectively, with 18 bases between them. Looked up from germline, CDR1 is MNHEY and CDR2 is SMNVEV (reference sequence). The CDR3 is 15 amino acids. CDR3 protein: CASTPLGDTDNEQFF. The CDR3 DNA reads TGTGCCAGCACTCCCCTTGGGGATACGGACAATGAGCAGTTCTTC.